This TCR beta chain was obtained from a study of CD8 T cells in ankylosing spondylitis. Broader study findings: Within ankylosing spondylitis blood, a TCR beta motif made up of seven to nine highly homologous variants appeared to be characteristic.

Comment on this clonotype: The target antigen is unknown.

TCRdb passed the 5' RACE reads through MiXCR, listing each CDR3 protein once. Of about 420,000 distinct CDR3 sequences listed, approximately 20% are singletons. Germline-derived CDR1 and CDR2 are DFQATT and SNEGSKA (reference sequence). The CDR3 length is 12 residues. The chain couples TRBV20-1 to TRBJ2-1; D unresolved. This TCR was recovered from a male donor with ankylosing spondylitis. The specimen was blood, either unsorted or a sorted T cell fraction (not recorded which). The CDR3 sequence is CRGKGSYNEQFF. The CDR3 DNA is TGCAGGGGGAAGGGCTCCTACAATGAGCAGTTCTTC.